Listed here is a single T cell receptor (beta chain). This record comes from a study of early stage breast cancer tumors. Turning to the study itself: The ER+/PR+/HER2- tumors included fewer than ten ductal and four lobular carcinomas.

Clones were read by immunoSEQ multiplex PCR, and TCRdb kept only the in-frame ones, dropping some. The sample yields 45,000 to 50,000 clones, 65% to 90% seen once. The CDR3 length is 14 residues. The germline V gene encodes CDR1 MGHRA and CDR2 YSYEKL. The V gene lost 3 bases and the J gene lost 3 bases, with 11 bases spanning the gap. The clonotype originates from a person aged 45 to 59 with breast cancer. The rearrangement joins TRBV4-1 to TRBJ1-1; D gene ambiguous. The sequenced material came from blood. Here the CDR3 reads CASSHPEAYTEAFF. The CDR3 nucleotides are TGCGCCAGCAGCCATCCCGAAGCCTACACTGAAGCTTTCTTT.